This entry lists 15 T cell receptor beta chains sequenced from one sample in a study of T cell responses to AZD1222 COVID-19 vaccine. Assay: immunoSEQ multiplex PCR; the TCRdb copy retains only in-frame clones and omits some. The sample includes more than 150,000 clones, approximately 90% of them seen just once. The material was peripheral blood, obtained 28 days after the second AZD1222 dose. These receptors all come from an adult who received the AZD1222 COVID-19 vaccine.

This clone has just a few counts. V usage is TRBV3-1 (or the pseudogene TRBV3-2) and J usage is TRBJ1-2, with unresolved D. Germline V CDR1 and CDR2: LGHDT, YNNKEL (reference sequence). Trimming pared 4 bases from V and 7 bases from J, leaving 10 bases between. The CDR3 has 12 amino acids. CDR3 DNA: TGTGCCAGCAGCCCCCTGGGCCTTGGCTACACCTTC. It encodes CASSPLGLGYTF.

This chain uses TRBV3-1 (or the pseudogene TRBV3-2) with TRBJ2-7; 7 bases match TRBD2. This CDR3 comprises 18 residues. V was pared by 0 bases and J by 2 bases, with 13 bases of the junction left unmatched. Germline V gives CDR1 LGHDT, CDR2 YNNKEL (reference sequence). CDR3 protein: CASSQDTSFSGFTYEQYF. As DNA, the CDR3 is TGTGCCAGCAGCCAAGATACCTCTTTTAGCGGGTTTACCTACGAGCAGTACTTC.

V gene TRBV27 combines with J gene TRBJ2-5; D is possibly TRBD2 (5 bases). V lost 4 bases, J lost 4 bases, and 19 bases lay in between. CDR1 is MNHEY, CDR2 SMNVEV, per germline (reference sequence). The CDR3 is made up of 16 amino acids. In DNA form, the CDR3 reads TGTGCCAGCAGTTCCCGTTTGCGGGCTTCAGGAGAGACCCAGTACTTC. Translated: CASSSRLRASGETQYF.

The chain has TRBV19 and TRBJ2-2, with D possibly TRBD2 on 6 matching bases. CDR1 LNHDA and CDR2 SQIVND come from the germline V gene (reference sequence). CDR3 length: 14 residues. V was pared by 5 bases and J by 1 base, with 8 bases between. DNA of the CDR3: TGTGCCAGTAGTCGGAGGGGGAACACCGGGGAGCTGTTTTTT. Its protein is CASSRRGNTGELFF.

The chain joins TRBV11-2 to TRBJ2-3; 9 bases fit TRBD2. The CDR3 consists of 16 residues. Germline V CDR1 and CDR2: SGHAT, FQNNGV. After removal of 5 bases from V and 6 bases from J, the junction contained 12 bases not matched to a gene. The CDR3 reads CASSRLTSGGWDTQYF. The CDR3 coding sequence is TGTGCCAGCAGCCGACTGACGAGCGGGGGGTGGGATACGCAGTATTTT.

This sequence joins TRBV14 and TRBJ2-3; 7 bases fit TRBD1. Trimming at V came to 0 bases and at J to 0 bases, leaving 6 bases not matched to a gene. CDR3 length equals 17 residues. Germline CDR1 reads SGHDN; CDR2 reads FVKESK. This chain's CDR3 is CASSQDRQGSSTDTQYF. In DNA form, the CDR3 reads TGTGCCAGCAGCCAAGACCGACAGGGATCTAGCACAGATACGCAGTATTTT.

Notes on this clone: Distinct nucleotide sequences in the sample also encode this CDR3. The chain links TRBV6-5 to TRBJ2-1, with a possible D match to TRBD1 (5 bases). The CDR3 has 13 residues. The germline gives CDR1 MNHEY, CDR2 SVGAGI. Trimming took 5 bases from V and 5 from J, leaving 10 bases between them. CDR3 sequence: CASSPTGDNEQFF. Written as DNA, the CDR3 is TGTGCCAGCAGTCCCACAGGAGACAATGAGCAGTTCTTC.

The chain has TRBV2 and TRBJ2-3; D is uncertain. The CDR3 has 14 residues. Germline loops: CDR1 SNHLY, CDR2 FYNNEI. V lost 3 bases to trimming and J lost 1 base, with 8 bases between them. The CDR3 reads CASSDSAGTDTQYF. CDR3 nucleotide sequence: TGTGCCAGCAGTGATTCCGCTGGCACAGATACGCAGTATTTT.

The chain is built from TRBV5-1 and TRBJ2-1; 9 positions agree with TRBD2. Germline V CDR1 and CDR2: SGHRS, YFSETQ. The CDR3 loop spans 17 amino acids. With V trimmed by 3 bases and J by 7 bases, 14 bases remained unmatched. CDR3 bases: TGCGCCAGCAGCTCCTGGACTAGCGCCGAAATACCTAATGAGCAGTTCTTC. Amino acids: CASSSWTSAEIPNEQFF.

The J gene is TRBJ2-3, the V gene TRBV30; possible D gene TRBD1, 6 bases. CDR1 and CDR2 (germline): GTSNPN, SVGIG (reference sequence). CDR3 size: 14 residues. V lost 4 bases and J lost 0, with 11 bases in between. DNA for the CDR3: TGTGCCTGGACAGGGGCGATAAGCACAGATACGCAGTATTTT. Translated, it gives CAWTGAISTDTQYF.

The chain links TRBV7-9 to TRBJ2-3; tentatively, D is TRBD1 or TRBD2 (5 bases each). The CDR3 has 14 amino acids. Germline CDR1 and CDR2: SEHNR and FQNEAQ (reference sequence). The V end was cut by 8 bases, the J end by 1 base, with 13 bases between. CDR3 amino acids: CASSRDGGTDTQYF. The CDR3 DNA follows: TGTGCCAGCTCACGGGACGGGGGCACAGATACGCAGTATTTT. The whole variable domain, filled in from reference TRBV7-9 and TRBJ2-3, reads DTGVSQNPRHKITKRGQNVTFRCDPISEHNRLYWYRQTLGQGPEFLTYFQNEAQLEKSRLLSDRFSAERPKGSFSTLEIQRTEQGDSAMYLCASSRDGGTDTQYFGPGTRLTVL.

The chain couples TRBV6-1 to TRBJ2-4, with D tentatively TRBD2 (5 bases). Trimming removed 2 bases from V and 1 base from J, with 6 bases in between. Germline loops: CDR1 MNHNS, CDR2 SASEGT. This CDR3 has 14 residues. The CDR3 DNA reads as TGTGCCAGCAGTGAATCGGGGGCCAAAAACATTCAGTACTTC. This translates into CASSESGAKNIQYF.

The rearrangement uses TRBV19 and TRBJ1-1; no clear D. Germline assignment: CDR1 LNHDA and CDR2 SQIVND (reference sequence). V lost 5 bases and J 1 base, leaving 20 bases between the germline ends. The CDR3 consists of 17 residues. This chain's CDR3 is CASSFVWVPYTNTEAFF. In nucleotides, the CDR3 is TGTGCCAGTAGTTTTGTGTGGGTCCCTTACACGAACACTGAAGCTTTCTTT.

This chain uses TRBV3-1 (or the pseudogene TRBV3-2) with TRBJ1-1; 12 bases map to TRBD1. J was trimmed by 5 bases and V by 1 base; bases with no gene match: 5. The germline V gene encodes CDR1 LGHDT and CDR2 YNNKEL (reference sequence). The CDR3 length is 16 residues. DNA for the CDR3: TGTGCCAGCAGCCAAGGGGACAGGGGGCGACTAACTGAAGCTTTCTTT. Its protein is CASSQGDRGRLTEAFF.

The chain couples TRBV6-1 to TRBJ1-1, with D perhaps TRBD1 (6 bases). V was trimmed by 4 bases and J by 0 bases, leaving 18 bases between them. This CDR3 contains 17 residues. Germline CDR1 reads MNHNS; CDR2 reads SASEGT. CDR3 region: CASSGSVFQGMNTEAFF. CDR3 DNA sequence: TGTGCCAGCAGTGGGTCCGTTTTTCAGGGGATGAACACTGAAGCTTTCTTT.